This passage covers 10 T cell receptor beta chains from one sample sequenced in a study of T cells in Graves' hyperthyroidism and ophthalmopathy. It was RNA transcripts that yielded the amplified TCR beta CDR3 regions. The HTBI primer set drove a first-round RT-PCR of the TCR CDR3. TCRdb independently ran MiXCR on the multiplex PCR reads; one entry per CDR3 protein. The data hold 270,000 or so distinct CDR3 sequences, with roughly 15% observed a single time. Sample: blood. These receptors were collected from a woman aged 45-65 years with Graves' hyperthyroidism that later progressed to Graves' ophthalmopathy.

This clonotype was seen repeatedly, ten times or more. J is TRBJ2-7 and V is TRBV11-2; D might be TRBD1 (6 bases). The CDR3 is 12 amino acids. Germline loops: CDR1 SGHAT, CDR2 FQNNGV. V dropped 6 bases and J dropped 5 bases, with 11 bases sitting between them. The CDR3 protein is CASRKQGHEQYF. The CDR3 DNA is TGTGCCAGCAGGAAACAGGGCCACGAGCAGTACTTC.

The table lists this clonotype with many counts. The chain combines TRBV20-1 with TRBJ2-3; a possible D gene is TRBD2 (5 bases). This CDR3 spans 14 amino acids. V lost 2 bases, J lost 3 bases, and 12 bases lay in between. Germline assignment: CDR1 DFQATT and CDR2 SNEGSKA (reference sequence). CDR3 region: CSARIGGGTDTQYF. The CDR3 bases are TGCAGTGCTAGAATAGGCGGCGGGACAGATACGCAGTATTTT.

Many counts were recorded for this clonotype. The chain links TRBV10-1 to TRBJ2-5, with D perhaps matching TRBD2 (8 bases). The CDR3 extends over 20 amino acids. CDR1 WNHNN and CDR2 SYGVQD come from the germline V gene (reference sequence). Trimming removed 0 bases from V and 4 bases from J, with 27 bases in between. The chain's CDR3 is CASSESKGASGLPSVETQYF. CDR3 nucleotides: TGCGCCAGCAGTGAGTCGAAGGGGGCTAGCGGGCTCCCCTCGGTAGAGACCCAGTACTTC.

This clonotype was found many times. The genes are TRBV28 and TRBJ2-1, with D maybe TRBD2 (6 bases). Germline CDR1 is MDHEN and CDR2 is SYDVKM. V was clipped by 6 bases and J by 10 bases, with 22 bases between them. The CDR3 is made up of 15 amino acids. The CDR3 DNA is TGTGCCAGCAGGCCCCTAGCGAATGCTCCCAGCGAGCAGTTCTTC. Translating gives CASRPLANAPSEQFF.

This clonotype appeared many times. The V and J genes are TRBV10-1 and TRBJ2-7; 8 nucleotides agree with TRBD2. The V gene end was trimmed by 0 bases and the J gene end by 2 bases; junction bases not matched to a gene: 6. CDR1 and CDR2 (germline): WNHNN, SYGVQD (reference sequence). This CDR3 is 16 amino acids long. CDR3 coding DNA: TGCGCCAGCAGTGAGTCTGAGTCGGGACTAGCCTACGAGCAGTACTTC. This sequence encodes CASSESESGLAYEQYF.

In its sample, this clonotype was seen many times. This sequence joins TRBV11-3 and TRBJ2-7, with D maybe TRBD1 (7 bases). This CDR3 region has 14 residues. Trimming took off 3 bases at V and 5 bases at J, with 14 bases between the two ends. Germline V lookup: CDR1 SGHNT, CDR2 YENEEA. The DNA for the CDR3 is TGTGCCAGCAGCTTGCGGAGGGGGCGCGACGAGCAGTACTTC. This codes for CASSLRRGRDEQYF.

This clonotype showed up many times. This chain joins TRBV7-3 and TRBJ2-1, with D perhaps matching TRBD2 (6 bases). Trimming removed 4 bases at V and 12 bases at J, with 10 bases between. Germline lookup yields CDR1 SGHTA and CDR2 FQGTGA. The CDR3 covers 11 residues. The CDR3 loop reads CASSSGSGQFF. The CDR3 DNA follows: TGTGCCAGCAGCTCCGGTAGCGGGCAGTTCTTC.

This clonotype was observed a few times. V gene TRBV24-1 combines with J gene TRBJ2-2, with a weak D call TRBD2 (6 bases). Germline CDR1 and CDR2: KGHDR and SFDVKD. Trimming took off 2 bases at V and 4 bases at J, with 16 bases between the two ends. The CDR3 is made up of 17 amino acids. The CDR3 sequence: CATSDCVTGALTGELFF. In DNA form, the CDR3 reads TGTGCCACCAGTGATTGTGTGACGGGAGCCCTCACCGGGGAGCTGTTTTTT.

There are many counts of this clonotype. This chain uses TRBV7-2 with TRBJ2-5; possible D gene TRBD2, 5 bases. The V end was cut by 5 bases, the J end by 2 bases, with 12 bases between. The germline V gene encodes CDR1 SGHTA and CDR2 FQGNSA. The CDR3 is 14 amino acids. The DNA for the CDR3 is TGTGCCAGCAGCCTCACTAGGTGGCAAGAGACCCAGTACTTC. It yields the protein CASSLTRWQETQYF.

This clonotype turned up a few times. The chain uses TRBV6-1 and TRBJ1-2; D call uncertain. The CDR3 is 16 residues long. Germline assignment: CDR1 MNHNS and CDR2 SASEGT. Trimming cost V 8 bases and J 1 base, with 20 bases left between them. The CDR3 spells CASESGGLAGNYGYTF. CDR3 bases: TGTGCCAGCGAGTCAGGAGGCCTCGCTGGTAACTATGGCTACACCTTC.